This T cell receptor beta chain was captured in a study of T-cell reconstitution after alpha-beta-depleted transplantation in children. This clonotype occurred many times. Germline values: CDR1 SQVTM, CDR2 ANQGSEA. The CDR3 runs 13 residues. The V end lost 4 bases, the J end lost 2 bases, and 8 bases lay between the germline ends. Preparation of the TCRbeta library involved a method that used unique molecular identifiers. TCRdb reprocessed the PCR reads with MiXCR, giving one entry per CDR3 protein. This table has some 200,000 distinct CDR3 sequences, about 14% appearing once. The receptor comes from a human donor who donated a stem cell graft to a child with acute lymphoblastic leukemia. The J gene is TRBJ2-2, the V gene TRBV29-1; D gene ambiguous. This specimen consisted of PBMCs from the stem cell graft donor, obtained from the stem cell graft. In DNA form, the CDR3 reads TGCAGCGTTGTCGGCTTAAACACCGGGGAGCTGTTTTTT. Amino acids: CSVVGLNTGELFF.